Shown below are 2 T cell receptor beta chains from a single sample sequenced in a study of T cells after posttransplantation cyclophosphamide. This table comes from immunoSEQ multiplex PCR, and its TCRdb copy is limited to in-frame clones, with some not included. Listed here are about 30,000 clones without any singletons, the top ten holding more than 4.5%. Sequenced sample: PBMCs. These receptors originate from a woman younger than 45 in good health and a related stem cell transplant donor.

This clone was counted many times. The chain couples TRBV27 to TRBJ2-1, with 9 bases fitting TRBD2. Trimming cost V 1 base and J 4 bases; bases outside gene matches: 5. The V gene's germline CDR1 is MNHEY and CDR2 SMNVEV (reference sequence). This CDR3 region has 16 residues. CDR3 bases: TGTGCCAGCAGTTTATTGGGCGGGGGGGTGTACAATGAGCAGTTCTTC. Its protein is CASSLLGGGVYNEQFF.

This clone was counted ten times or more. For the CDR3, the DNA is TGTGCCAGCAGTATACTAAATAATCAGCCCCAGCATTTT. This encodes CASSILNNQPQHF. The chain employs TRBV6-2 or TRBV6-3 and TRBJ1-5; the D is unclear. Germline loops: CDR1 MNHEY, CDR2 SVGEGT. The V end lost 5 bases, the J end lost 4 bases, and 9 bases lay between the germline ends. CDR3 length: 13 amino acids.